The clone carrying this TCR beta chain was seen a few times. V was trimmed by 1 base and J by 2 bases, leaving 8 bases between them. Germline V CDR1 and CDR2: MDHEN, SYDVKM. The CDR3 runs to 15 residues. This sample was taken from a study of T cells in Graves' hyperthyroidism and ophthalmopathy. RNA transcripts gave rise to amplified TCR beta CDR3 regions. The HTBI primer set served for first-round RT-PCR of the TCR CDR3. TCRdb independently ran MiXCR on the multiplex PCR reads; one entry per CDR3 protein. The data contain roughly 750,000 distinct CDR3 sequences, roughly 17% of them seen just once; the ten biggest clones take up under 9.5%.

The TCR originated in a man aged 18 to 30 with Graves' hyperthyroidism. The chain couples TRBV28 to TRBJ1-4; tentative D call: TRBD1 (5 bases). Sequences were obtained from blood. The CDR3 spells CASSLLGGTNEKLFF. In DNA form, the CDR3 reads TGTGCCAGCAGTTTATTGGGGGGGACTAATGAAAAACTGTTTTTT. The full variable domain, its missing parts supplied by reference TRBV28 and TRBJ1-4, is DVKVTQSSRYLVKRTGEKVFLECVQDMDHENMFWYRQDPGLGLRLIYFSYDVKMKEKGDIPEGYSVSREKKERFSLILESASTNQTSMYLCASSLLGGTNEKLFFGSGTQLSVL.